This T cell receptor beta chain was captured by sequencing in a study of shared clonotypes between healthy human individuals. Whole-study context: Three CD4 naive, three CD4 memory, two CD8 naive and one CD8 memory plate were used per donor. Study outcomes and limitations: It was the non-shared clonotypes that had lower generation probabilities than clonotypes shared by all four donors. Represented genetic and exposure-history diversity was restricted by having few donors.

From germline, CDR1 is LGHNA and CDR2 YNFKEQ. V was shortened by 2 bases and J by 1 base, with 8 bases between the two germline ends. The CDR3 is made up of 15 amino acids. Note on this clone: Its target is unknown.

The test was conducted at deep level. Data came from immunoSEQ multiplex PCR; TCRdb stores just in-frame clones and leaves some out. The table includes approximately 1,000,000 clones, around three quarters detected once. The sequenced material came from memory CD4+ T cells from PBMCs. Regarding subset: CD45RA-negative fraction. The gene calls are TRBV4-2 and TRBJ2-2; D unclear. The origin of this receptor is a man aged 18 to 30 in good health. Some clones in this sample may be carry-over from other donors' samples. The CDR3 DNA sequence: TGTGCCAGCAGCCAATTTACCCAGAACACCGGGGAGCTGTTTTTT. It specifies CASSQFTQNTGELFF.